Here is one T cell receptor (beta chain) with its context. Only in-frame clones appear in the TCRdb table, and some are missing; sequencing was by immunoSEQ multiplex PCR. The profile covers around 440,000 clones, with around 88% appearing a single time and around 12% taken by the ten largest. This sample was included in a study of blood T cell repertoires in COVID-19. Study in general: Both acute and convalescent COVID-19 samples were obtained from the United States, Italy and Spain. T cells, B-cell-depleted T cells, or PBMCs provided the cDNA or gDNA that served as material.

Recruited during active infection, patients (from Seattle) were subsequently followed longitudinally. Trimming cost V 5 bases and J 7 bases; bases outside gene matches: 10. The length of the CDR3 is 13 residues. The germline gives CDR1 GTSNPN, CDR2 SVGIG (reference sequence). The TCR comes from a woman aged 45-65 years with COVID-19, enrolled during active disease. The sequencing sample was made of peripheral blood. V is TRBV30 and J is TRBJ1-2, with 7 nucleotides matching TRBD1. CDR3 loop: CAWGARGYSGYTF. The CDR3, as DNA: TGTGCCTGGGGCGCCAGGGGGTATAGTGGCTACACCTTC.